The TCR beta chain described here comes from a study of PD-L1 blockade in urothelial cancer. Study details: It was at 3 weeks (second dose) and 6 weeks after treatment start that blood was analyzed.

Time point denoted: pretreatment peripheral blood. Patients' cancers were locally advanced or metastatic urothelial carcinomas. Deletions cut 5 bases from V and 0 bases from J, with 12 bases between. The CDR3 sequence is 15 residues long. Looked up from germline, CDR1 is SGHTA and CDR2 is FQGNSA. This clone was seen only a few times. Assay used: immunoSEQ multiplex PCR; TCRdb lists only in-frame clones, some missing. The sample lists under 40,000 clones; roughly four fifths were seen once. V and J are TRBV7-2 and TRBJ2-3; D might be TRBD2 (6 bases). This TCR came from a man between 60 and 70 years old with urothelial cancer. The sample was PBMCs, taken around atezolizumab (anti-PD-L1) treatment. CDR3 sequence reads: CASSRSGLSTDTQYF. In DNA, the CDR3 is TGTGCCAGCAGCCGTAGCGGCCTAAGCACAGATACGCAGTATTTT.